Below are 18 T cell receptor beta chains sequenced from a single sample in a study of OX40 agonist ivuxolimab in advanced cancers. TCRdb keeps only in-frame clones here, not all; method: immunoSEQ multiplex PCR. The data contain about 71,000 clones, about 94% of them singletons. This sample comprised CD4+ or CD8+ T cells sorted from blood, obtained in a trial of the OX40 agonist ivuxolimab. All receptors come from an adult with an advanced solid tumor such as melanoma, head and neck, liver or kidney cancer.

The rearrangement joins TRBV29-1 to TRBJ2-7, with D perhaps being TRBD1 or TRBD2 (5 bases each). The CDR3 length is 14 residues. CDR1 is SQVTM and CDR2 is ANQGSEA in the germline V gene. The V gene lost 4 bases and the J gene lost 1 base, with 14 bases spanning the gap. The CDR3, as DNA: TGCAGCGTTGCGGGGTGGGACGGTTCCTACGAGCAGTACTTC. Translated, it gives CSVAGWDGSYEQYF.

The chain couples TRBV25-1 to TRBJ2-3; TRBD1 might be the D (5 bases). Trimming took off 2 bases at V and 1 base at J, with 10 bases between the two ends. Germline loops: CDR1 MGHDK, CDR2 SYGVNS. The CDR3 totals 15 residues. For the CDR3, the DNA is TGTGCCAGCAGTGAACAGGGATTTGGCACAGATACGCAGTATTTT. Its translation: CASSEQGFGTDTQYF.

The table lists this clone with a few counts. The chain has TRBV27 and TRBJ1-2; D unresolved. The germline V and J ends were trimmed by 0 bases and 8 bases, with 13 bases remaining between them. The CDR3 covers 14 residues. From germline, CDR1 is MNHEY and CDR2 SMNVEV (reference sequence). CDR3 nucleotides: TGTGCCAGCAGTTTATCAATAGTGGGATACGGCTACACCTTC. Protein: CASSLSIVGYGYTF.

The J gene is TRBJ1-4, the V gene TRBV4-3; D is ambiguous. This CDR3 has 16 residues. The V and J ends lost 1 base and 3 bases respectively, with 12 bases between them. The germline V gene encodes CDR1 LGHNA and CDR2 YSLEER. CDR3 DNA sequence: TGCGCCAGCAGCCAAGTCAATGGGGAGCCTAATGAAAAACTGTTTTTT. Its protein product is CASSQVNGEPNEKLFF.

This clone was detected only once. V gene TRBV21-1 combines with J gene TRBJ1-1. TRBV21-1 is described as a pseudogene. There are 15 residues in the CDR3. The CDR3 here is CASSKDGKASTEAFF. The CDR3 bases are TGTGCCAGCAGCAAAGATGGGAAGGCGAGCACTGAAGCTTTCTTT.

This rearrangement joins TRBV19 to TRBJ2-1, with D tentatively TRBD1 (7 bases). The CDR3 has 16 residues. CDR1 LNHDA and CDR2 SQIVND come from the germline V gene (reference sequence). V lost 0 bases to trimming and J lost 3 bases, with 12 bases between them. The CDR3 bases are TGTGCCAGTAGTATAGAGGGACAGACTAGCTACAATGAGCAGTTCTTC. This sequence encodes CASSIEGQTSYNEQFF.

The genes are TRBV15 and TRBJ1-2, with 9 bases aligning to TRBD1. This CDR3 region has 16 residues. Germline V gene sequence: CDR1 LNHNV, CDR2 YYDKDF (reference sequence). J lost 7 bases, V lost 1 base, and 10 bases had no gene match. The CDR3 sequence is CATSRAGTGIVSGYTF. CDR3 coding DNA: TGTGCCACCAGCAGAGCCGGGACAGGGATTGTTTCTGGCTACACCTTC.

The chain uses TRBV6-5 and TRBJ2-3; D perhaps matches TRBD2 (5 bases). V was pared by 0 bases and J by 1 base, with 11 bases between. The CDR3 loop spans 16 amino acids. CDR1 is MNHEY, CDR2 SVGAGI, per germline. Here the CDR3 DNA reads TGTGCCAGCAGTTACTCGAGGGTAAAAGGCACAGATACGCAGTATTTT. It encodes CASSYSRVKGTDTQYF.

The chain couples TRBV5-4 to TRBJ2-7; D may correspond to TRBD1 or TRBD2 (5 bases each). The CDR3 contains 15 residues. CDR1 and CDR2 from the germline V gene are SGHNT and YYREEE (reference sequence). Trimming took 4 bases from V and 0 from J, leaving 14 bases between them. CDR3 in amino acids: CASSVPGPSSYEQYF. CDR3 nucleotide sequence: TGTGCCAGCAGCGTGCCGGGACCCTCCTCCTACGAGCAGTACTTC.

This clone was counted only a few times. The J gene is TRBJ2-1, the V gene TRBV28; tentatively, D is TRBD2 (6 bases). This CDR3 comprises 15 residues. The germline CDR1 and CDR2 sequences are MDHEN and SYDVKM. The V and J ends lost 6 bases and 4 bases respectively, with 16 bases between them. CDR3 coding DNA: TGTGCCAGCAGCCCCTTTGGAGGGATATACAATGAGCAGTTCTTC. Translating it yields CASSPFGGIYNEQFF.

J is TRBJ2-3 and V is TRBV27; a possible D gene is TRBD2 (6 bases). The length of the CDR3 is 17 residues. In germline, CDR1 is MNHEY, CDR2 SMNVEV (reference sequence). Trimming stripped 3 bases from V and 3 bases from J, with 19 bases between. The CDR3 region has the DNA TGTGCCAGCAGTTTTTCTAGCGTCCACGAGGTAACAGATACGCAGTATTTT. This gives the protein CASSFSSVHEVTDTQYF.

The chain recombines TRBV4-2 with TRBJ1-5; 10 nucleotides align to TRBD1. V dropped 0 bases and J dropped 6; count of bases not matched to a gene: 2. The CDR3 is 15 amino acids. CDR1 and CDR2 from the germline V gene are LGHNA and YNFKEQ. The DNA of the CDR3 is TGTGCCAGCAGCCAAGAGGGACAGGGGAGTCAGCCCCAGCATTTT. Translating gives CASSQEGQGSQPQHF.

In DNA form, the CDR3 reads TGTGCCAGCAGTGCCTGGACAGGGGTTAACTATGGCTACACCTTC. It translates to CASSAWTGVNYGYTF. The chain is built from TRBV6-5 and TRBJ1-2, with 9 bases that match TRBD1. This CDR3 contains 15 residues. After removal of 5 bases from V and 1 base from J, the junction contained 5 bases not matched to a gene. Per germline, CDR1 MNHEY and CDR2 SVGAGI.

The chain combines TRBV9 with TRBJ2-5; TRBD2 matches 11 bases. Unmatched junction bases numbered 13, after V lost 4 bases and J lost 5 bases. The CDR3 is made up of 17 amino acids. Germline V gives CDR1 SGDLS, CDR2 YYNGEE. The CDR3 is CASSLGIAGGPGETQYF. The CDR3 region has the DNA TGTGCCAGCAGCCTCGGGATAGCGGGGGGGCCCGGTGAGACCCAGTACTTC.

The J gene is TRBJ2-7, the V gene TRBV5-1, with 7 bases that match TRBD2. This CDR3 is 14 amino acids long. V was pared by 4 bases and J by 2 bases, with 6 bases of the junction left unmatched. Germline V lookup: CDR1 SGHRS, CDR2 YFSETQ. CDR3 sequence: CASSGPSGPYEQYF. DNA of the CDR3: TGCGCCAGCAGCGGTCCTAGCGGACCCTACGAGCAGTACTTC.

Written as DNA, the CDR3 is TGTGCCAGCAGCTTAGATGTTGGGACTAGCGGGAGGGGGGACCACGAGCAGTACTTC. It yields the protein CASSLDVGTSGRGDHEQYF. V and J are TRBV7-2 and TRBJ2-7; 16 nucleotides match TRBD2. J lost 5 bases, V lost 1 base, and 11 bases had no gene match. From germline, CDR1 is SGHTA and CDR2 FQGNSA. CDR3 length: 19 amino acids.

This chain joins TRBV6-4 and TRBJ2-3, with D perhaps assigned TRBD1 or TRBD2 (5 bases each). CDR3 length: 15 residues. Trimming removed 6 bases from V and 1 base from J, with 14 bases in between. CDR1 is MRHNA, CDR2 SNTAGT, per germline. CDR3 nucleotide sequence: TGTGCCAGCAGCCTAAACCCGGGACGCACAGATACGCAGTATTTT. Translation gives CASSLNPGRTDTQYF.

The CDR3 bases are TGTGCCAGCTCACCGCCGGGACATATAACTGAAGCTTTCTTT. It is translated as CASSPPGHITEAFF. The gene calls are TRBV18 and TRBJ1-1; perhaps TRBD1 as D (6 bases). CDR1 is KGHSH and CDR2 is LQKENI in the germline V gene. Deletions cut 3 bases from V and 5 bases from J, with 13 bases between. This CDR3 comprises 14 residues.